The 32 T cell receptor beta chains below all came from one sample that was sequenced in a study of blood T cell repertoires in COVID-19. Clones were read by immunoSEQ multiplex PCR, and TCRdb kept only the in-frame ones, dropping some. The sample carries about 220,000 clones, approximately 78% recorded once. Sequencing was carried out using peripheral blood. Receptor source: a woman in her 70s with COVID-19, enrolled during active disease.

This clone was seen many times. The chain couples TRBV9 to TRBJ2-7, with 9 positions matching TRBD2. CDR1 and CDR2 (germline): SGDLS, YYNGEE. Trimming cost V 0 bases and J 4 bases; bases outside gene matches: 8. The CDR3 runs 16 residues. The CDR3 reads CASSVDQAGGEYEQYF. Written as DNA, the CDR3 is TGTGCCAGCAGCGTAGATCAAGCGGGAGGAGAATACGAGCAGTACTTC.

This clone was observed at least ten times. V usage is TRBV6-2 or TRBV6-3 and J usage is TRBJ1-1, with D tentatively TRBD1 (5 bases). The length of the CDR3 is 20 residues. The germline gives CDR1 MNHEY, CDR2 SVGEGT. Trimming stripped 1 base from V and 0 bases from J, with 24 bases between. The CDR3 loop reads CASSYFPFGMGPTVNTEAFF. The CDR3 region has the DNA TGTGCCAGCAGTTACTTCCCATTTGGAATGGGGCCTACGGTGAACACTGAAGCTTTCTTT.

The chain is built from TRBV4-2 and TRBJ2-2; 8 bases are a match to TRBD2. V lost 3 bases and J lost 5; bases outside the gene matches: 8. The CDR3 runs 16 residues. Germline CDR1 and CDR2: LGHNA and YNFKEQ. The CDR3 spells CASSQSVSGSTGELFF. DNA for the CDR3: TGTGCCAGCAGCCAGTCCGTAAGCGGGAGTACCGGGGAGCTGTTTTTT.

The chain uses TRBV28 and TRBJ1-2, with 12 bases matching TRBD1. Germline values: CDR1 MDHEN, CDR2 SYDVKM. CDR3 length: 14 amino acids. The V segment lost 7 bases and the J segment 7 bases; nucleotides outside the gene matches: 7. This chain's CDR3 is CASISGDRGLGYTF. In nucleotides, the CDR3 is TGTGCCAGCATCTCGGGGGACAGGGGGCTTGGCTACACCTTC.

In DNA, the CDR3 is TGTGCCAGCAGCTCCCGGGACAGTGCCCGATTAGGCTACACCTTC. It codes for CASSSRDSARLGYTF. This chain joins TRBV5-5 and TRBJ1-2; 7 nucleotides agree with TRBD1. CDR3 length: 15 residues. The trim removed 3 bases at V and 8 bases at J, leaving 13 bases unmatched. Germline V gives CDR1 SGHKS, CDR2 YYEKEE (reference sequence).

The chain couples TRBV5-1 to TRBJ2-1, with a tentative D call TRBD2 (6 bases). CDR3 length: 13 amino acids. The V end lost 3 bases, the J end lost 8 bases, and 12 bases lay between the germline ends. Germline V gene sequence: CDR1 SGHRS, CDR2 YFSETQ. CDR3 in amino acids: CASSSGSGDEQFF. The CDR3 nucleotides are TGCGCCAGCAGCTCCGGTTCGGGGGATGAGCAGTTCTTC.

The CDR3 spells CATSDGYRPEAFF. The CDR3 bases are TGTGCCACCAGTGATGGTTACAGACCTGAAGCTTTCTTT. The rearrangement uses TRBV24-1 and TRBJ1-1; D gene unclear. V was clipped by 3 bases and J by 6 bases, with 10 bases between them. Germline CDR1 and CDR2: KGHDR and SFDVKD. This CDR3 is built from 13 residues.

The chain joins TRBV28 to TRBJ1-1; 7 bases agree with TRBD1. CDR3 size: 16 residues. The germline V gene has CDR1 MDHEN and CDR2 SYDVKM. The V gene end was trimmed by 3 bases and the J gene end by 2 bases; junction bases not matched to a gene: 9. The CDR3 is CASSFLLGGVNTEAFF. CDR3 nucleotides: TGTGCCAGCAGTTTCCTCTTAGGGGGCGTTAACACTGAAGCTTTCTTT.

The chain is built from TRBV4-1 and TRBJ1-2; D unclear. V dropped 0 bases and J dropped 0 bases, with 11 bases sitting between them. The CDR3 has 16 amino acids. Looked up from germline, CDR1 is MGHRA and CDR2 is YSYEKL. CDR3: CASSQEIRLANYGYTF. The CDR3 DNA follows: TGCGCCAGCAGCCAAGAAATCAGGTTAGCTAACTATGGCTACACCTTC.

The rearrangement uses TRBV5-1 and TRBJ2-2, with no clear D. Deletions cut 6 bases from V and 8 bases from J, with 14 bases between. There are 13 residues in the CDR3. CDR1 SGHRS and CDR2 YFSETQ come from the germline V gene. In DNA, the CDR3 is TGCGCCAGCACCCTTATTCCCGGTGGGGAGCTGTTTTTT. Translated: CASTLIPGGELFF.

The V and J genes are TRBV27 and TRBJ1-1; no clear D gene. V lost 6 bases to trimming and J lost 1 base, with 12 bases between them. This CDR3 is 14 amino acids long. CDR1 MNHEY and CDR2 SMNVEV come from the germline V gene (reference sequence). CDR3: CASSPHSTNTEAFF. CDR3 coding DNA: TGTGCCAGCAGCCCACACAGCACGAACACTGAAGCTTTCTTT.

The chain recombines TRBV11-2 with TRBJ2-1; 8 nucleotides align to TRBD2. Germline CDR1 SGHAT, CDR2 FQNNGV. This CDR3 has 15 residues. Trimming at V came to 5 bases and at J to 3 bases, leaving 6 bases not matched to a gene. CDR3: CASSEASGFYNEQFF. Written as DNA, the CDR3 is TGTGCCAGCAGCGAAGCTAGCGGGTTCTACAATGAGCAGTTCTTC. Full variable domain (missing parts from reference TRBV11-2 and TRBJ2-1): EAGVAQSPRYKIIEKRQSVAFWCNPISGHATLYWYQQILGQGPKLLIQFQNNGVVDDSQLPKDRFSAERLKGVDSTLKIQPAKLEDSAVYLCASSEASGFYNEQFFGPGTRLTVL.

The chain couples TRBV7-9 to TRBJ2-1, with TRBD2 as a possible D gene (6 bases). The length of the CDR3 is 15 residues. Germline CDR1 and CDR2: SEHNR and FQNEAQ (reference sequence). Deletions cut 4 bases from V and 6 bases from J, with 16 bases between. CDR3 residues: CASSSGSSGVNEQFF. The CDR3 coding sequence is TGTGCCAGCAGCTCCGGGAGCTCCGGGGTCAATGAGCAGTTCTTC.

The chain is built from TRBV18 and TRBJ2-7; 11 bases fit TRBD2. V lost 5 bases to trimming and J lost 0 bases; unmatched junction nucleotides: 6. CDR1 is KGHSH and CDR2 is LQKENI in the germline V gene. The CDR3 covers 16 residues. The CDR3 loop is CASSSGTSGSSYEQYF. DNA of the CDR3: TGTGCCAGCTCATCCGGGACTAGCGGCAGCTCCTACGAGCAGTACTTC.

The chain joins TRBV9 to TRBJ2-3; TRBD2 aligns across 15 bases. In germline, CDR1 is SGDLS, CDR2 YYNGEE. CDR3 length: 19 residues. With V trimmed by 3 bases and J by 6 bases, 14 bases remained unmatched. CDR3 bases: TGTGCCAGCAGCGCCACGTCAGGGACTAGCGGGAGGTGGCGGGATACGCAGTATTTT. It specifies CASSATSGTSGRWRDTQYF.

The chain couples TRBV1 to TRBJ2-7; the D call of TRBD2 is as the table states it, not checked on the DNA. TRBV1 is labeled a pseudogene. This CDR3 is 14 amino acids long. CDR3 nucleotide sequence: TGCACCAGCAGCCCGGAAGCGGGAGACTACGAGCAGTACTTC. Its translation: CTSSPEAGDYEQYF.

This clone was picked up a small number of times. This rearrangement joins TRBV4-1 to TRBJ1-1; D gene ambiguous. The germline V gene has CDR1 MGHRA and CDR2 YSYEKL. Trimming removed 1 base from V and 1 base from J, with 7 bases in between. This CDR3 comprises 14 residues. The CDR3 DNA is TGCGCCAGCAGCCAAGTTCTGGCGAACACTGAAGCTTTCTTT. Translation: CASSQVLANTEAFF.

This clone has just a few counts. The chain is built from TRBV5-4 and TRBJ1-2, with 9 bases aligning to TRBD1. The CDR3 runs 15 residues. The ends lost 2 bases at V and 0 bases at J; junction bases unmatched: 2. Germline CDR1 and CDR2: SGHNT and YYREEE (reference sequence). CDR3 in amino acids: CASSFRDRANYGYTF. In DNA, the CDR3 is TGTGCCAGCAGCTTCCGGGACAGGGCTAACTATGGCTACACCTTC.

CDR3 residues: CASREREIGELFF. In DNA, the CDR3 is TGTGCCAGCAGGGAGCGGGAGATCGGGGAGCTGTTTTTT. The chain carries TRBV12-3 or TRBV12-4 and TRBJ2-2; 8 positions agree with TRBD2. This CDR3 is 13 amino acids long. Germline trimming cut 6 bases from V and 7 bases from J; bases unmatched to any gene: 4.

V is TRBV30 and J is TRBJ2-7; TRBD2 aligns across 7 bases. This CDR3 is built from 12 residues. Losses at the gene ends were 2 bases for V and 7 bases for J; bases not matched to a gene: 5. Per the germline V gene, CDR1 is GTSNPN and CDR2 is SVGIG (reference sequence). CDR3 nucleotides: TGTGCCTGGAGTCACTTGGGGGGGGAGCAGTACTTC. Translated: CAWSHLGGEQYF.

J is TRBJ1-1 and V is TRBV6-2 or TRBV6-3; D might be TRBD1 (6 bases). V lost 1 base and J 4 bases, leaving 16 bases between the germline ends. This CDR3 comprises 16 residues. Germline values: CDR1 MNHEY, CDR2 SVGEGT. CDR3 region: CASSYWMAGAGTEAFF. CDR3 DNA: TGTGCCAGCAGTTACTGGATGGCGGGGGCGGGCACTGAAGCTTTCTTT.

This clone was seen only a few times. Other DNA sequences in the same sample also yield this CDR3. The V gene is TRBV6-2 or TRBV6-3, the J gene TRBJ2-7, with D unclear. From germline, CDR1 is MNHEY and CDR2 SVGEGT. The CDR3 has 11 amino acids. V shed 5 bases and J shed 2 bases, with 4 bases lying between them. The CDR3 spells CASSPAYEQYF. The DNA of the CDR3 is TGTGCCAGCAGTCCAGCCTACGAGCAGTACTTC.

The rearrangement uses TRBV7-6 and TRBJ2-1; 13 bases are shared with TRBD2. In germline, CDR1 is SGHVS, CDR2 FNYEAQ. CDR3 length: 15 residues. Trimming at V came to 5 bases and at J to 6 bases, leaving 4 bases not matched to a gene. CDR3 coding DNA: TGTGCCAGCAGCCCTAGGACTAGCGGGAGCAATGAGCAGTTCTTC. The encoded protein is CASSPRTSGSNEQFF.

The rearrangement joins TRBV13 to TRBJ2-5; 11 bases match TRBD1. J lost 2 bases, V lost 5 bases, and 10 bases had no gene match. The V gene's germline CDR1 is PRHDT and CDR2 FYEKMQ (reference sequence). The CDR3 runs to 17 residues. CDR3 amino acids: CASSPRTGGFGQETQYF. In DNA, the CDR3 is TGTGCCAGCAGCCCCCGGACAGGGGGCTTTGGGCAAGAGACCCAGTACTTC.

The V and J genes are TRBV11-3 and TRBJ2-7; 12 bases fit TRBD1. The CDR3 is 14 residues long. Germline V CDR1 and CDR2: SGHNT, YENEEA. J was trimmed by 6 bases and V by 5 bases; bases with no gene match: 5. DNA of the CDR3: TGTGCCAGCAGCGGGACAGGGGGCTTCTCCGAGCAGTACTTC. Translation: CASSGTGGFSEQYF. Full variable domain (missing parts from reference TRBV11-3 and TRBJ2-7): EAGVVQSPRYKIIEKKQPVAFWCNPISGHNTLYWYLQNLGQGPELLIRYENEEAVDDSQLPKDRFSAERLKGVDSTLKIQPAELGDSAVYLCASSGTGGFSEQYFGPGTRLTVT.

V usage is TRBV27 and J usage is TRBJ2-3; TRBD2 aligns across 8 bases. The germline gives CDR1 MNHEY, CDR2 SMNVEV (reference sequence). The junction had 14 bases not matched to a gene; V was cut back by 6 bases and J by 6 bases. The CDR3 has 16 amino acids. The chain's CDR3 is CASSPGSSGRRDTQYF. The CDR3 region has the DNA TGTGCCAGCAGCCCAGGATCCAGCGGGAGAAGGGATACGCAGTATTTT.

The chain couples TRBV6-5 to TRBJ2-2; D uncertain. Germline V gene data show CDR1 as MNHEY and CDR2 as SVGAGI. V lost 7 bases to trimming and J lost 3 bases, with 9 bases between them. The CDR3 is made up of 13 amino acids. CDR3 sequence reads: CASTKIDTGELFF. In DNA, the CDR3 is TGTGCCAGCACTAAAATCGACACCGGGGAGCTGTTTTTT.

In this sample, this clone turned up a few times. The rearrangement uses TRBV28 and TRBJ2-3; 7 nucleotides match TRBD2. V lost 5 bases and J lost 0; bases outside the gene matches: 5. This CDR3 has 15 amino acids. CDR1 is MDHEN and CDR2 is SYDVKM in the germline V gene. CDR3 amino acids: CASSGTSVSTDTQYF. CDR3 in DNA: TGTGCCAGCAGTGGAACTAGCGTGAGCACAGATACGCAGTATTTT.

This chain links TRBV18 with TRBJ1-1; the match to TRBD1 covers 9 bases. The CDR3 is 17 residues long. Germline lookup yields CDR1 KGHSH and CDR2 LQKENI. With V trimmed by 4 bases and J by 1 base, 10 bases remained unmatched. The CDR3: CASSQTGTGGSNTEAFF. The CDR3 DNA follows: TGTGCCAGCTCACAAACTGGAACAGGGGGCTCGAACACTGAAGCTTTCTTT. Supplemented by reference TRBV18 and TRBJ1-1, the full variable domain reads NAGVMQNPRHLVRRRGQEARLRCSPMKGHSHVYWYRQLPEEGLKFMVYLQKENIIDESGMPKERFSAEFPKEGPSILRIQQVVRGDSAAYFCASSQTGTGGSNTEAFFGQGTRLTVV.

The chain couples TRBV9 to TRBJ2-5; perhaps TRBD2 as D (6 bases). The CDR3 spans 15 residues. The ends were cut back, 3 bases at V and 5 bases at J, with 17 bases in the middle. Germline CDR1 SGDLS, CDR2 YYNGEE. In DNA form, the CDR3 reads TGTGCCAGCAGCGCCCGGGACTCCCTCGCGGAGACCCAGTACTTC. This encodes CASSARDSLAETQYF.

This clone has a single count. This chain connects TRBV11-2 to TRBJ2-1; TRBD2 matches 10 bases. Germline values: CDR1 SGHAT, CDR2 FQNNGV. This CDR3 contains 19 residues. After removal of 4 bases from V and 7 bases from J, the junction contained 19 bases not matched to a gene. CDR3 in amino acids: CASSSYGRWASGSENEQFF. In DNA form, the CDR3 reads TGTGCCAGCAGCTCGTATGGGCGTTGGGCTAGCGGGAGTGAGAATGAGCAGTTCTTC. Full variable domain (remainder filled in from reference TRBV11-2 and TRBJ2-1): EAGVAQSPRYKIIEKRQSVAFWCNPISGHATLYWYQQILGQGPKLLIQFQNNGVVDDSQLPKDRFSAERLKGVDSTLKIQPAKLEDSAVYLCASSSYGRWASGSENEQFFGPGTRLTVL.

The rearrangement uses TRBV19 and TRBJ2-1; the match to TRBD2 covers 8 bases. Germline V lookup: CDR1 LNHDA, CDR2 SQIVND (reference sequence). Germline trimming cut 7 bases from V and 2 bases from J; bases unmatched to any gene: 10. This CDR3 has 16 amino acids. CDR3 sequence reads: CASNPLSGGPYNEQFF. CDR3 nucleotides: TGTGCCAGTAATCCCCTTTCGGGGGGGCCCTACAATGAGCAGTTCTTC.